Listed below are T cell receptor beta chains from one sample, sequenced in a study of tumor and adjacent non-tumor tissue in lung cancer. TCRdb reanalysed the multiplex PCR reads using MiXCR and keeps one entry per CDR3 protein. The sample records roughly 220,000 distinct CDR3 sequences, about 71% being singletons. The sample was lung tumor tissue. Receptor source: a man in his 60s with non-small cell lung cancer. The CDR3 runs from the conserved cysteine through the conserved F or W. The order of the fields is J gene, clone size, V gene, D gene, CDR3 protein, CDR3 DNA. A D gene is named only where the DNA matches it firmly. Clone size appears in some rows only: once, few, many, or a class for an expanded clone.

j_call: TRBJ1-5
clone_size: -
v_call: TRBV7-8
d_call: -
cdr3_aa: CTSSFDSQSNQPQHF
cdr3_nt: TGTACCAGCAGCTTCGACAGTCAGAGCAATCAGCCCCAGCATTTT

j_call: TRBJ2-4
clone_size: -
v_call: TRBV11-3
d_call: -
cdr3_aa: CAGSFEGGGRNIQYF
cdr3_nt: TGTGCCGGCAGCTTCGAAGGAGGGGGCAGAAACATTCAGTACTTC

j_call: TRBJ2-7
clone_size: -
v_call: TRBV6-1
d_call: -
cdr3_aa: CASSDIGTSSNYEQYF
cdr3_nt: TGTGCCAGCAGTGATATAGGGACTTCTTCTAACTACGAGCAGTACTTC

j_call: TRBJ2-5
clone_size: many
v_call: TRBV5-4
d_call: TRBD1
cdr3_aa: CASSLTGQRYQETQYF
cdr3_nt: TGTGCCAGCAGCTTGACGGGACAGCGGTACCAAGAGACCCAGTACTTC

j_call: TRBJ2-3
clone_size: -
v_call: TRBV20-1
d_call: -
cdr3_aa: CSAHSLDTEYF
cdr3_nt: TGCAGTGCTCACAGTTTAGATACGGAGTATTTT

j_call: TRBJ2-3
clone_size: -
v_call: TRBV20-1
d_call: -
cdr3_aa: CSGRDPRGQPQYF
cdr3_nt: TGCAGTGGTAGAGATCCCAGGGGCCAGCCACAGTATTTT

j_call: TRBJ1-3
clone_size: few
v_call: TRBV7-2
d_call: -
cdr3_aa: CASSLVGNTIYF
cdr3_nt: TGTGCCAGCAGCTTAGTGGGAAACACCATATATTTT

j_call: TRBJ2-2
clone_size: -
v_call: TRBV20-1
d_call: TRBD1
cdr3_aa: CSARDRRQGNTGELFF
cdr3_nt: TGCAGTGCTAGAGATCGAAGACAGGGGAACACCGGGGAGCTGTTTTTT

j_call: TRBJ1-6
clone_size: -
v_call: TRBV12-3/TRBV12-4
d_call: TRBD1
cdr3_aa: CASSRQGVYSTLHF
cdr3_nt: TGTGCCAGCAGTCGGCAGGGGGTATATTCAACCCTCCACTTT

j_call: TRBJ2-1
clone_size: many
v_call: TRBV20-1
d_call: TRBD2
cdr3_aa: CSASRAGPGKVHEQFF
cdr3_nt: TGCAGTGCCAGTCGAGCGGGACCCGGCAAGGTACATGAGCAGTTCTTC

j_call: TRBJ2-7
clone_size: few
v_call: TRBV29-1
d_call: -
cdr3_aa: CSVLTASYEQYF
cdr3_nt: TGCAGCGTCTTGACAGCCTCCTACGAGCAGTACTTC

j_call: TRBJ1-1
clone_size: -
v_call: TRBV5-1
d_call: TRBD1
cdr3_aa: CASSLGDSRGGGFF
cdr3_nt: TGCGCCAGCAGCTTGGGGGACAGTCGTGGAGGGGGTTTCTTT

j_call: TRBJ1-1
clone_size: few
v_call: TRBV12-5
d_call: -
cdr3_aa: CASGLTLRGHEAFF
cdr3_nt: TGTGCTAGTGGTTTGACCCTTAGGGGCCATGAAGCTTTCTTT

j_call: TRBJ1-1
clone_size: few
v_call: TRBV7-9
d_call: -
cdr3_aa: CASSFAPNTEAFF
cdr3_nt: TGTGCCAGCAGCTTTGCCCCTAATACTGAAGCTTTCTTT

j_call: TRBJ1-1
clone_size: -
v_call: TRBV4-1
d_call: -
cdr3_aa: CASSTFRGGATEAFF
cdr3_nt: TGCGCCAGCAGTACGTTTCGGGGAGGGGCCACTGAAGCTTTCTTT

j_call: TRBJ2-5
clone_size: -
v_call: TRBV11-3
d_call: -
cdr3_aa: CTSSSQSRGRGFQETQYF
cdr3_nt: TGTACCAGCAGTTCGCAGAGTCGGGGGCGTGGGTTCCAAGAGACCCAGTACTTC

j_call: TRBJ1-2
clone_size: -
v_call: TRBV28
d_call: -
cdr3_aa: CASSMVGEGYGYTF
cdr3_nt: TGTGCCAGCAGCATGGTTGGGGAGGGCTATGGCTACACGTTC

j_call: TRBJ1-5
clone_size: -
v_call: TRBV6-2/TRBV6-3
d_call: -
cdr3_aa: CASSLGRLCNQPQHF
cdr3_nt: TGTGCCAGCAGCCTGGGGAGACTCTGCAATCAACCCCAGCATTTT

j_call: TRBJ1-1
clone_size: -
v_call: TRBV20-1
d_call: -
cdr3_aa: CNAKNQGSAMNTEAFF
cdr3_nt: TGCAATGCTAAAAACCAGGGGAGTGCAATGAACACCGAAGCTTTCTTT

j_call: TRBJ1-1
clone_size: many
v_call: TRBV29-1
d_call: -
cdr3_aa: CSVDRQGLNTEAFF
cdr3_nt: TGCAGCGTTGACCGGCAGGGCCTGAACACTGAAGCTTTCTTT

j_call: TRBJ2-1
clone_size: -
v_call: TRBV11-3
d_call: TRBD2
cdr3_aa: CASSLGSSGIDNEQFF
cdr3_nt: TGTGCCAGCAGCTTAGGTTCTAGCGGGATTGACAATGAGCAGTTCTTC

j_call: TRBJ1-1
clone_size: -
v_call: TRBV20-1
d_call: -
cdr3_aa: CTVRDGLARQTEAFF
cdr3_nt: TGCACTGTTAGAGATGGTTTAGCAAGGCAGACTGAAGCTTTCTTT

j_call: TRBJ2-7
clone_size: once
v_call: TRBV20-1
d_call: -
cdr3_aa: CITRPAQGRHEQYF
cdr3_nt: TGCATTACTAGACCGGCTCAGGGGAGGCACGAGCAGTACTTC

j_call: TRBJ1-5
clone_size: -
v_call: TRBV24-1
d_call: -
cdr3_aa: CPTSDSNRVNQPQHF
cdr3_nt: TGTCCCACCAGTGATTCCAACAGGGTAAATCAGCCCCAGCATTTT

j_call: TRBJ2-3
clone_size: -
v_call: TRBV11-3
d_call: -
cdr3_aa: CASSLLEGGYKDKQYF
cdr3_nt: TGTGCCAGCAGCTTACTCGAGGGGGGGTACAAAGATAAGCAGTATTTT

j_call: TRBJ1-6
clone_size: -
v_call: TRBV28
d_call: TRBD1
cdr3_aa: CASSLGTGPNSPLHF
cdr3_nt: TGTGCCAGCAGTTTAGGGACAGGGCCAAATTCACCCCTCCACTTT

j_call: TRBJ2-7
clone_size: -
v_call: TRBV7-8
d_call: -
cdr3_aa: CASSLGHFCEQYF
cdr3_nt: TGTGCCAGCAGCTTAGGACATTTCTGCGAGCAGTACTTC

j_call: TRBJ2-1
clone_size: few
v_call: TRBV6-2/TRBV6-3
d_call: -
cdr3_aa: CASSETSRAQFF
cdr3_nt: TGTGCCAGCAGCGAAACTAGCCGGGCCCAGTTCTTC

j_call: TRBJ1-2
clone_size: -
v_call: TRBV12-3/TRBV12-4
d_call: -
cdr3_aa: CASSLIPPNYGYTF
cdr3_nt: TGTGCCAGCAGTTTAATCCCGCCTAACTATGGCTACACCTTC

j_call: TRBJ2-3
clone_size: -
v_call: TRBV4-3
d_call: -
cdr3_aa: CVCSPAWPGPDTQYF
cdr3_nt: TGCGTCTGCAGCCCCGCTTGGCCTGGTCCAGATACACAGTATTTT

j_call: TRBJ2-1
clone_size: -
v_call: TRBV18
d_call: -
cdr3_aa: CASSPRTDADNEQFF
cdr3_nt: TGTGCCAGCTCACCACGGACAGACGCGGACAATGAGCAGTTCTTC

j_call: TRBJ2-3
clone_size: -
v_call: TRBV4-2
d_call: -
cdr3_aa: CASSQGSGASTDTQYF
cdr3_nt: TGTGCCAGCAGCCAAGGGTCTGGCGCCAGCACAGATACGCAGTATTTT

j_call: TRBJ1-2
clone_size: -
v_call: TRBV4-1
d_call: -
cdr3_aa: CASSRDGRIDNGYTF
cdr3_nt: TGCGCCAGCAGCCGAGATGGACGGATAGATAATGGCTACACCTTC

j_call: TRBJ2-1
clone_size: once
v_call: TRBV20-1
d_call: TRBD2
cdr3_aa: CNAPGTNRNYNEQFF
cdr3_nt: TGCAATGCTCCTGGGACTAATCGGAACTACAATGAGCAGTTTTTC

j_call: TRBJ1-2
clone_size: -
v_call: TRBV6-5
d_call: -
cdr3_aa: CASSYKGNYGYTF
cdr3_nt: TGTGCCAGCAGCTACAAAGGGAACTATGGCTACACCTTC

j_call: TRBJ1-1
clone_size: many
v_call: TRBV7-6
d_call: -
cdr3_aa: CASSLAENTEAFF
cdr3_nt: TGTGCCAGCAGCTTAGCAGAGAACACTGAAGCTTTCTTT

j_call: TRBJ2-3
clone_size: once
v_call: TRBV20-1
d_call: -
cdr3_aa: CSARGAGTGTYTQYF
cdr3_nt: TGCAGTGCTAGAGGGGCCGGGACGGGCACATATACGCAGTATTTT

j_call: TRBJ2-7
clone_size: -
v_call: TRBV5-6
d_call: -
cdr3_aa: CVSSLKRFGPYEQYF
cdr3_nt: TGTGTCAGCAGCTTGAAAAGGTTCGGCCCCTACGAGCAGTACTTC

j_call: TRBJ2-3
clone_size: -
v_call: TRBV20-1
d_call: TRBD2
cdr3_aa: CSVELAGKTDTQYF
cdr3_nt: TGCAGTGTTGAACTAGCGGGGAAGACAGATACACAGTATTTT

j_call: TRBJ2-1
clone_size: -
v_call: TRBV29-1
d_call: TRBD2
cdr3_aa: CSVISRGTSGGNEQFF
cdr3_nt: TGCAGCGTTATCTCAAGGGGGACTAGCGGAGGGAATGAGCAGTTCTTC

j_call: TRBJ2-3
clone_size: once
v_call: TRBV5-4
d_call: -
cdr3_aa: CASSPGPDTDTLYF
cdr3_nt: TGTGCCAGCAGCCCTGGCCCGGACACAGATACGCTGTATTTT

j_call: TRBJ2-1
clone_size: -
v_call: TRBV24-1
d_call: -
cdr3_aa: CATSDLRSTQFNEQFF
cdr3_nt: TGTGCCACCAGTGATTTGCGATCGACCCAATTCAATGAGCAGTTCTTC